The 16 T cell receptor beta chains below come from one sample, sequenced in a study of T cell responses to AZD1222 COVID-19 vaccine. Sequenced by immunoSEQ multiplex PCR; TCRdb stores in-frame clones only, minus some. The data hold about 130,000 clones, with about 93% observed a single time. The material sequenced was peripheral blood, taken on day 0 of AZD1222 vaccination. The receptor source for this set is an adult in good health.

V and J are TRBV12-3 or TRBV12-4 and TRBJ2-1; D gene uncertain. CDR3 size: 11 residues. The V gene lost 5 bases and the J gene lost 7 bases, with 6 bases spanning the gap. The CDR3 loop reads CASSLRNEQFF. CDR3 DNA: TGTGCCAGCAGTCTTAGGAATGAGCAGTTCTTC.

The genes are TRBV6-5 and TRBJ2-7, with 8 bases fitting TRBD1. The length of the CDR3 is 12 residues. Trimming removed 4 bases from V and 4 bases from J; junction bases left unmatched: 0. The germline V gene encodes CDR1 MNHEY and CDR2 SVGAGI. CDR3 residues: CASSWDRYEQYF. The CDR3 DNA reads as TGTGCCAGCAGTTGGGACAGGTACGAGCAGTACTTC.

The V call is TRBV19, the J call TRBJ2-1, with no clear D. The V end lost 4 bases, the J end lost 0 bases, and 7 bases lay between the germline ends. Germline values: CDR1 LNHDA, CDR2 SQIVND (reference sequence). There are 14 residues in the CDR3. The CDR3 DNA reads TGTGCCAGTAGTACCCCGAGCTCCTACAATGAGCAGTTCTTC. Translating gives CASSTPSSYNEQFF.

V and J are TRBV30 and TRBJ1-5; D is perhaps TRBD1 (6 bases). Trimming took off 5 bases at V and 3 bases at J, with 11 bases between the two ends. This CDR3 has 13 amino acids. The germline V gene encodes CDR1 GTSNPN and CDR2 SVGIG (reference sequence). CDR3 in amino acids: CAWQGHANQPQHF. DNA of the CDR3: TGTGCCTGGCAGGGGCATGCCAATCAGCCCCAGCATTTT.

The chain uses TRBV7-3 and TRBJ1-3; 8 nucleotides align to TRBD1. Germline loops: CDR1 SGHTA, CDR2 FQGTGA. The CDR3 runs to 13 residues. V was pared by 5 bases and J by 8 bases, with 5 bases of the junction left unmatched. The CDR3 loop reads CASSGQGEDTIYF. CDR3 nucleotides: TGTGCCAGCAGCGGACAGGGAGAGGACACCATATATTTT.

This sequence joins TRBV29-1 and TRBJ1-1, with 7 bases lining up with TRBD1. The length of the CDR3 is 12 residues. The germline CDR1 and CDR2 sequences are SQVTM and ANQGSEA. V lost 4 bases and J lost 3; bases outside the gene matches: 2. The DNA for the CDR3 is TGCAGCGTTGGCAGGGGGGACACTGAAGCTTTCTTT. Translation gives CSVGRGDTEAFF.

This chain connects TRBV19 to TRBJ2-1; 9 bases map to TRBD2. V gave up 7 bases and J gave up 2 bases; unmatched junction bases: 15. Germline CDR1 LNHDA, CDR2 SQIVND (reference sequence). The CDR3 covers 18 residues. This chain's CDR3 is CASKGPLRSSGTYNEQFF. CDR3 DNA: TGTGCCAGTAAAGGCCCTTTGCGTTCTAGCGGGACCTACAATGAGCAGTTCTTC.

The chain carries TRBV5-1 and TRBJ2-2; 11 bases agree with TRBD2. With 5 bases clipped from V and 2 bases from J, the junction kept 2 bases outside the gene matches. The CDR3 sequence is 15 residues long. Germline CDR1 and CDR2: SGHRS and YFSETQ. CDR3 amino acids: CASRLAGVNTGELFF. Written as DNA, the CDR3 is TGCGCCAGCAGACTAGCGGGAGTCAACACCGGGGAGCTGTTTTTT.

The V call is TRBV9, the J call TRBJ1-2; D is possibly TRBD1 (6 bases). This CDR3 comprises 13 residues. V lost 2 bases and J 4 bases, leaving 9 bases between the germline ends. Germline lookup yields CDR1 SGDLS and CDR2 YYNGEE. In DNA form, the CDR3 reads TGTGCCAGCAGCGTGACAGGAAGCTATGGCTACACCTTC. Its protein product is CASSVTGSYGYTF. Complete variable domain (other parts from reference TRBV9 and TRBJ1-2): DSGVTQTPKHLITATGQRVTLRCSPRSGDLSVYWYQQSLDQGLQFLIQYYNGEERAKGNILERFSAQQFPDLHSELNLSSLELGDSALYFCASSVTGSYGYTFGSGTRLTVV.

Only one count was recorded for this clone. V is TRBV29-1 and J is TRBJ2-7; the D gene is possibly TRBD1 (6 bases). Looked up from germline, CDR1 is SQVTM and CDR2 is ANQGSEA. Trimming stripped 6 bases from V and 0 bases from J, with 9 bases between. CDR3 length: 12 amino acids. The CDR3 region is CSVQGGSYEQYF. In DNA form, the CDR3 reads TGCAGCGTCCAAGGGGGCTCCTACGAGCAGTACTTC.

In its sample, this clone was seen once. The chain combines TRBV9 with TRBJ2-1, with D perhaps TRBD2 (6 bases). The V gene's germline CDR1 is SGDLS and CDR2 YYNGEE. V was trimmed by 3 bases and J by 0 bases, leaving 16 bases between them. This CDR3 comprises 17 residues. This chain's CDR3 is CASSASVSGSSYNEQFF. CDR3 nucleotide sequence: TGTGCCAGCAGCGCGTCCGTTAGCGGTAGCTCCTACAATGAGCAGTTCTTC.

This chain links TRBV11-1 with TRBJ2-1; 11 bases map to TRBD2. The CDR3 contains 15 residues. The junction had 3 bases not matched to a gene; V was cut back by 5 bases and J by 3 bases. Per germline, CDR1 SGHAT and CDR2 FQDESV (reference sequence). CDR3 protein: CASSISGRGYNEQFF. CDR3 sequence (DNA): TGTGCCAGCAGCATTAGCGGGAGGGGCTACAATGAGCAGTTCTTC.

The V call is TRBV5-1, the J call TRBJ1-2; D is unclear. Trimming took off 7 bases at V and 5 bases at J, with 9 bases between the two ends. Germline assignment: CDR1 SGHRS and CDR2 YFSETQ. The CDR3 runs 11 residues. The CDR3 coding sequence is TGCGCCAGCGGGAGAGGGTATGGCTACACCTTC. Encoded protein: CASGRGYGYTF. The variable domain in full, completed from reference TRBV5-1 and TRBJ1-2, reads KAGVTQTPRYLIKTRGQQVTLSCSPISGHRSVSWYQQTPGQGLQFLFEYFSETQRNKGNFPGRFSGRQFSNSRSEMNVSTLELGDSALYLCASGRGYGYTFGSGTRLTVV.

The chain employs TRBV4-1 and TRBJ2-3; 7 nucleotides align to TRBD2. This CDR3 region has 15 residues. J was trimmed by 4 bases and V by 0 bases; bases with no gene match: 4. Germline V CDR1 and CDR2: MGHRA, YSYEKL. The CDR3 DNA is TGCGCCAGCAGCCAAGAAGCTAGCGGCCCAGATACGCAGTATTTT. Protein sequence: CASSQEASGPDTQYF.

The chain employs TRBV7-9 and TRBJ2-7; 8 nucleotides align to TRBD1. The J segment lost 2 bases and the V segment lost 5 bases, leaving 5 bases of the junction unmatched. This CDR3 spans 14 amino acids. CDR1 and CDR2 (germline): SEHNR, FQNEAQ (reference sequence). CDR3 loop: CASSGQGAAYEQYF. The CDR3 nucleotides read TGTGCCAGCAGCGGACAGGGCGCGGCCTACGAGCAGTACTTC.

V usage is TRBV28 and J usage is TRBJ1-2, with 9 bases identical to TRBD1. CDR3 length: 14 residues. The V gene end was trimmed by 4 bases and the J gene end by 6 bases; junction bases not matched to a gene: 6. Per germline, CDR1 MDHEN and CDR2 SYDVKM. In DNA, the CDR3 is TGTGCCAGCAGTTATGGACAGGGGAGGCATGGCTACACCTTC. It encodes CASSYGQGRHGYTF.